This T cell receptor beta chain derives from a study of cytomegalovirus exposure and HLA in healthy donors. Broader study findings: In an earlier analysis, productive rearrangement rates for most beta V segments clustered near 87% or 30%.

With 60 Vbeta and 13 Jbeta primers, the PCR was carried out. Per the original methods: The authors later counted 75 million to 90 million unique TCR beta chains, some 10 million of them shared. Produced via immunoSEQ multiplex PCR; TCRdb's table is partial and in-frame only. Clone size and the V and J calls come from that table; the DNA yielded D and trimming. The profile shows about 130,000 clones, about 80% of them singletons. Germline loops: CDR1 KGHSH, CDR2 LQKENI. Deletions cut 3 bases from V and 4 bases from J, with 18 bases between. This CDR3 contains 16 residues. Worth noting for this clone: What it recognizes is unknown.

This sequence joins TRBV18 and TRBJ1-2; D possibly corresponds to TRBD1 (6 bases). The receptor's source is a man under 40 in good health and CMV-seropositive. The sample comprised PBMCs. The CDR3 sequence is CASSPEQGSWVYGYTF. The CDR3 DNA reads as TGTGCCAGCTCACCGGAACAGGGTTCTTGGGTCTATGGCTACACCTTC. Looking up the rest from reference TRBV18 and TRBJ1-2 gives the full variable domain: NAGVMQNPRHLVRRRGQEARLRCSPMKGHSHVYWYRQLPEEGLKFMVYLQKENIIDESGMPKERFSAEFPKEGPSILRIQQVVRGDSAAYFCASSPEQGSWVYGYTFGSGTRLTVV.